The entry below gives a single TCR beta chain sequence along with its context. The sample belongs to a study of blood T cell repertoires in COVID-19. Study overall: In each case, the material was cDNA or gDNA derived from T cells, B-cell-depleted T cells, or PBMCs.

Clones were sequenced by immunoSEQ multiplex PCR, and TCRdb holds only the in-frame ones, with some missing. The table has under 250,000 clones, around four fifths seen once. With 3 bases clipped from V and 2 bases from J, the junction kept 2 bases outside the gene matches. CDR1 SGDLS and CDR2 YYNGEE come from the germline V gene. The CDR3 is 16 amino acids. This chain links TRBV9 with TRBJ2-5; 15 bases agree with TRBD2. Input material: peripheral blood. This sequence was found in an older woman who had recovered from COVID-19. The CDR3 DNA is TGTGCCAGCAGCGCCGGGACTAGCGGGGGGCAAGAGACCCAGTACTTC. This gives the protein CASSAGTSGGQETQYF. The whole variable domain, remainder taken from reference TRBV9 and TRBJ2-5, is DSGVTQTPKHLITATGQRVTLRCSPRSGDLSVYWYQQSLDQGLQFLIQYYNGEERAKGNILERFSAQQFPDLHSELNLSSLELGDSALYFCASSAGTSGGQETQYFGPGTRLLVL.